The sequence of this T cell receptor beta chain was determined in a study of HIV-infected patients and healthy controls. Whole blood was used without fractionation, so all unsorted peripheral T cells were included. CDR1 is GTSNPN and CDR2 is SVGIG in the germline V gene (reference sequence). The V gene lost 4 bases and the J gene lost 8 bases, with 11 bases spanning the gap. This CDR3 has 11 residues. About 540 ng RNA was reverse transcribed with alpha and beta constant-region primers. Using multiplexing indices, alpha and beta chain libraries were generated apart by chain-specific third strand synthesis. A single record per CDR3 protein comes from TCRdb applying MiXCR to the 5' RACE reads. The repertoire holds about 9,600 distinct CDR3 sequences, 5.2% seen once, with more than 12% in the top ten. This clonotype was counted only a few times.

The receptor's source is an adult with HIV infection. The sequencing used blood, collected before antiretroviral therapy. The chain carries TRBV30 and TRBJ1-1; D gene ambiguous. The CDR3 coding sequence is TGTGCCTGGAAGAATGTCGAGGAAGCTTTCTTT. Amino acids: CAWKNVEEAFF.